Listed below are T cell receptor beta chains from one sample, sequenced in a study of blood T cell repertoires in COVID-19. TCRdb's table, derived via immunoSEQ multiplex PCR, lists solely in-frame clones and lacks some. The sample consists of some 330,000 clones, more than 90% of them appearing once. The material sequenced was PBMCs or T cells enriched from blood (not recorded which). The receptors shown here come from a woman in her thirties who had recovered from COVID-19. Each CDR3 is given with its conserved first and last residue. Fields, in order: CDR3 protein, D gene, V gene, CDR3 length. D genes are given only for firm matches.

CDR3aa: CASSDSSGGSNQPQHF
d_gene: TRBD1
v_gene: TRBV6-4
len: 16

CDR3aa: CASSQDLGSGQETQYF
d_gene: -
v_gene: TRBV3-1/TRBV3-2
len: 16

CDR3aa: CASRPGLGSPLHF
d_gene: -
v_gene: TRBV6-5
len: 13

CDR3aa: CASSWGLAGDEFF
d_gene: TRBD2
v_gene: TRBV6-5
len: 13

CDR3aa: CASSFPGWGTDTQYF
d_gene: -
v_gene: TRBV28
len: 15

CDR3aa: CASSDGGLGTDTQYF
d_gene: -
v_gene: TRBV2
len: 15

CDR3aa: CASSQLTGDQPQHF
d_gene: -
v_gene: TRBV4-1
len: 14

CDR3aa: CASSLAAGETQYF
d_gene: -
v_gene: TRBV11-3
len: 13

CDR3aa: CASSQVLGQGDEKLFF
d_gene: TRBD1
v_gene: TRBV4-1
len: 16

CDR3aa: CASSLFTGGNQPQHF
d_gene: -
v_gene: TRBV5-8
len: 15

CDR3aa: CASSIVLGEDTQYF
d_gene: -
v_gene: TRBV19
len: 14

CDR3aa: CASSPNRGLGEKLFF
d_gene: TRBD1
v_gene: TRBV28
len: 15

CDR3aa: CASSLARGQLNTEAFF
d_gene: TRBD1
v_gene: TRBV5-6
len: 16

CDR3aa: CAWSLAGYYGYTF
d_gene: -
v_gene: TRBV30
len: 13

CDR3aa: CASRPAGNYGYTF
d_gene: -
v_gene: TRBV7-2
len: 13

CDR3aa: CATHLAGTGELFF
d_gene: TRBD2
v_gene: TRBV10-3
len: 13